These T cell receptor beta chains were read from a single sample in a study of multiple sclerosis patients with progressive multifocal leukoencephalopathy. Some clones are missing from TCRdb's copy, which holds only in-frame ones; the method was immunoSEQ multiplex PCR. The sample lists fewer than 35,000 clones, roughly 84% occurring once. Specimen: PBMCs, collected from a patient treated with natalizumab. The receptors derive from a human donor with progressive multifocal leukoencephalopathy. Each CDR3 is given with its conserved first and last residue. A D gene is named only where the DNA matches it firmly. Size tells how often a clone was seen (once, few, many) or the class of an expanded clone, and some rows leave it out.

>TRBV7-3|few|TRBJ1-1|.
TGTGCCAGCAGCTTGTCCGGGAACACTGAAGCTTTCTTT
CASSLSGNTEAFF
>TRBV5-4|.|TRBJ1-2|.
TGTGCCGGCAGCTTGCAGGACAGCACTAACTATGGCTACACCTTC
CAGSLQDSTNYGYTF
>TRBV7-2|.|TRBJ2-7|.
TGTGCCAGCAGCTGGGGGGGCCTCCCCGAGCAGTACTTC
CASSWGGLPEQYF
>TRBV28|.|TRBJ1-2|TRBD1
TGTGCCAGCAGGTACAGGGGCGCTAACTATGGCTACACCTTC
CASRYRGANYGYTF
>TRBV28|.|TRBJ2-7|TRBD1
TGTGCCAGCAGTTCGCCCGGGACAGGGTCCTACGAGCAGTACTTC
CASSSPGTGSYEQYF
>TRBV30|.|TRBJ2-3|TRBD1
TGTGCCTGGAGTGGGGAGGCAGGGGGCTTTTCGCAGTATTTT
CAWSGEAGGFSQYF
>TRBV4-1|.|TRBJ1-3|.
TGCGCCAGCAGCCCCTACGGAAACACCATATATTTT
CASSPYGNTIYF
>TRBV5-4|.|TRBJ1-2|.
TGTGCCAGCAGCTTAGGGCGGGGGCGTAATGATGGCTACACCTTC
CASSLGRGRNDGYTF
>TRBV19|.|TRBJ2-1|TRBD2
TGTGCCAGTAGTATAACGCTAGCGGGAGTGGATGAGCAGTTCTTC
CASSITLAGVDEQFF
>TRBV6-5|.|TRBJ2-7|.
TGTGCCAGCAGTTCGGCTAGCCTTTCCTACGAGCAGTACTTC
CASSSASLSYEQYF
>TRBV4-2|.|TRBJ1-2|TRBD1
TGTGCCAGCAGCCAAGATTTGACAGGGCACAACTATGGCTACACCTTC
CASSQDLTGHNYGYTF
>TRBV4-1|.|TRBJ2-2|TRBD1
TGCGCCAGCAGCCAAGACCCAGGGGGCACCGGGGAGCTGTTTTTT
CASSQDPGGTGELFF
>TRBV27|.|TRBJ1-2|.
TGTGCCAGCAGAAGGGAACACCCCGAATATGGCTACACCTTC
CASRREHPEYGYTF
>TRBV7-2|.|TRBJ2-3|.
TGTGCCAGCAGCCGGTACTCAGATACGCAGTATTTT
CASSRYSDTQYF
>TRBV5-5|.|TRBJ1-4|TRBD1
TGTGCCAGCAGCGTTGGGCAGGGGGCGGGAGGCGAAAAACTGTTTTTT
CASSVGQGAGGEKLFF
>TRBV5-1|.|TRBJ1-1|TRBD1
TGCGCCAGCGGAGAACGACAGGGGAAGGCGAACACTGAAGCTTTCTTT
CASGERQGKANTEAFF
>TRBV5-4|.|TRBJ1-2|TRBD1
TGTGCCAGCACCGAGACAGGGAGGAACTATGGCTACACCTTC
CASTETGRNYGYTF
>TRBV5-1|.|TRBJ2-5|TRBD1
TGCGCCAGCAGCTTGGCGACAGGGCCTTCTAGGGGAGAGCAGTACTTC
CASSLATGPSRGEQYF
>TRBV5-6|.|TRBJ1-2|TRBD1
TGTGCCAGCAGCTTAGGACAGGAGGGGGGCCGCGGCTACACCTTC
CASSLGQEGGRGYTF
>TRBV6-5|.|TRBJ1-3|.
TGTGCCAGCAGTTACTCGACAGAGACTGGAAACACCATATATTTT
CASSYSTETGNTIYF